Listed below are T cell receptor beta chains from one sample, sequenced in a study of molecular identifiers for immune sequencing clone quantification. TCRdb re-derived calls from the PCR reads in MiXCR, one entry per CDR3 protein. The sample lists about 640,000 distinct CDR3 sequences; just under 20% were seen once. The sequenced sample was naive CD8+ T cells from blood, with Jurkat cell RNA spiked in. The source of these receptors is a human donor in good health. Some libraries in this study had Jurkat cell RNA spiked in. CDR3s include the opening cysteine and the closing phenylalanine or tryptophan. D genes are given only for firm matches. The size field is filled for only some rows; it gives once, few, many or a size class.

CSARGTGRTYNEQFF TGCAGTGCTAGGGGGACCGGACGTACGTATAATGAGCAGTTCTTC TRBV20-1 - many TRBJ2-1
CASSMASRGANVLTF TGTGCCAGTAGTATGGCCAGCCGCGGGGCCAACGTCCTGACTTTC TRBV19 - - TRBJ2-6
CASSFLSPSSTDTQYF TGCGCCAGCAGCTTTTTGAGCCCCTCTAGCACAGATACGCAGTATTTT TRBV5-1 - many TRBJ2-3
CASSGTGFAGELFF TGTGCCAGCAGTGGAACAGGATTCGCCGGGGAGCTGTTTTTT TRBV12-3/TRBV12-4 - many TRBJ2-2
CAISPNGMNTEAFF TGTGCCATCAGCCCCAACGGCATGAACACTGAAGCTTTCTTT TRBV10-3 - many TRBJ1-1
CASSFGPTYEQYF TGTGCCAGCAGTTTTGGCCCTACGTACGAGCAGTACTTC TRBV27 - many TRBJ2-7
CASSLEGTDAFF TGTGCCAGCAGCTTAGAGGGGACAGACGCTTTCTTT TRBV7-9 TRBD1 many TRBJ1-1
CASSQYGTNEKLFF TGCGCCAGCAGCCAATATGGGACCAATGAAAAACTGTTTTTT TRBV4-3 - many TRBJ1-4
CASSLAPLCTEAFF TGTGCCAGCAGCTTAGCTCCCCTTTGCACTGAAGCTTTCTTT TRBV7-6 - once TRBJ1-1
CASSPRADDTQYF TGTGCCAGCAGTCCCCGGGCCGACGATACGCAGTATTTT TRBV28 - many TRBJ2-3